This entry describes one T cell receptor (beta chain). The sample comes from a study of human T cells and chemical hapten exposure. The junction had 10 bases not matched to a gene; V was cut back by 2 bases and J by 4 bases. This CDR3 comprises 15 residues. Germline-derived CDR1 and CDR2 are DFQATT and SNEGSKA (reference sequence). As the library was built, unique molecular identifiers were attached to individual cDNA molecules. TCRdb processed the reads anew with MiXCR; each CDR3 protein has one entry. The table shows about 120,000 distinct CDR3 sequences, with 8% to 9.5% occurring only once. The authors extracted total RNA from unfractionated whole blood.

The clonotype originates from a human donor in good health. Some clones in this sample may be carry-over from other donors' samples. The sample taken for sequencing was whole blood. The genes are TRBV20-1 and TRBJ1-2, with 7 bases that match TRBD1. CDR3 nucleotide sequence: TGCAGTGCTAGAAGGGGAACAGGGGAAGCCTATGGCTACACCTTC. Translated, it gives CSARRGTGEAYGYTF.